This T cell receptor (beta chain) emerged from a study of cytomegalovirus exposure and HLA in healthy donors. Study in general: From HLA-typed donors, an early data release held tens of millions of unique TCRs. Overall study findings and caveats: DRB1 showed the most TCR associations and HLA-C the fewest in a later analysis, as rates varied by HLA locus. According to the study, around 180 TCR beta chains were cytomegalovirus-associated.

As regards this clone: Its antigen is not identified.

The PCR made use of 60 Vbeta and 13 Jbeta primers. Some clones are missing from TCRdb's copy, which holds only in-frame ones; the method was immunoSEQ multiplex PCR. The sample has some 150,000 clones, about a tenth seen once. The CDR3 runs 16 residues. CDR1 is SGDLS, CDR2 YYNGEE, per germline. Trimming took 0 bases from V and 8 from J, leaving 18 bases between them. This rearrangement joins TRBV9 to TRBJ2-1; D remains unclear. The specimen sequenced was PBMCs. The receptor was derived from a male donor in good health and CMV-seronegative. The CDR3 nucleotides are TGTGCCAGCAGCGTAGGTGCGGTCTACCCGGCCGATGAGCAGTTCTTC. Its translation: CASSVGAVYPADEQFF.